This TCR beta chain was identified during a study of T-cell memory formation after mild COVID-19. Whole-study results and caveats: Contracting clones from day 15 to 85 showed balanced CD4/CD8; later expanders favored CD4+. Pre-infection memory carried some responding clones, suggesting that cross-reactive memory joined.

Amplification by 5'RACE using constant-segment primers produced TCR alpha and TCR beta cDNA libraries that carried sample barcodes and UMIs. TCRdb ran MiXCR on the 5' RACE reads and lists one entry per CDR3 protein. Here the sample spans roughly 450,000 distinct CDR3 sequences, more than 15% being singletons. A note on this clonotype: Its target is unknown.

The CDR3 length is 16 residues. Germline loops: CDR1 KGHSH, CDR2 LQKENI. The J segment lost 4 bases and the V segment lost 3 bases, leaving 8 bases of the junction unmatched. The clonotype comes from a man aged 18 to 29 who had mild COVID-19 (a few samples of this study predate the infection). Cell type and time point are not known. What was sequenced was PBMCs or a T cell subset sorted from them (not recorded which). The V gene is TRBV18, the J gene TRBJ2-3; the match to TRBD1 covers 9 bases. The CDR3 loop is CASSPLDRGGADTQYF. The CDR3, as DNA: TGTGCCAGCTCACCTTTGGACAGGGGAGGGGCAGATACGCAGTATTTT.